Below are 5 T cell receptor beta chains sequenced from a single sample in a study of T cells in Graves' hyperthyroidism and ophthalmopathy. Regions amplified from RNA transcripts were the TCR beta CDR3 regions. The primer set for the first-round RT-PCR of the TCR CDR3 was HTBI. From the multiplex PCR reads, TCRdb called clonotypes with MiXCR, one entry per CDR3 protein. The table has fewer than 650,000 distinct CDR3 sequences, more than 11% seen once; the top ten hold about 5.8%. Sample: blood. These receptors came from a woman aged 25 to 45 with Graves' hyperthyroidism that later progressed to Graves' ophthalmopathy.

In this sample, this clonotype turned up a few times. The CDR3 is CASSWGTANTGELFF. The CDR3 DNA reads as TGTGCCAGCAGCTGGGGGACAGCGAACACCGGGGAGCTGTTTTTT. The V and J genes are TRBV12-3 or TRBV12-4 and TRBJ2-2, with TRBD1 matching over 7 bases. This CDR3 spans 15 amino acids. V lost 6 bases to trimming and J lost 0 bases; unmatched junction nucleotides: 4.

Turning to this clonotype: A read error is possible here, since a much larger clone lies one base away. The genes are TRBV7-9 and TRBJ2-3, with a weak D call TRBD2 (5 bases). Germline V gene sequence: CDR1 SEHNR, CDR2 FQNEAQ (reference sequence). This CDR3 has 15 residues. V was pared by 6 bases and J by 7 bases, with 20 bases between. CDR3: CASRPALASGYTQYF. Written as DNA, the CDR3 is TGTGCCAGCAGGCCCGCACTCGCCTCGGGATATACGCAGTATTTT.

In its sample, this clonotype was seen many times. The chain links TRBV19 to TRBJ1-1; D not resolved. Per the germline V gene, CDR1 is LNHDA and CDR2 is SQIVND (reference sequence). CDR3 length: 12 amino acids. Deletions cut 6 bases from V and 4 bases from J, with 9 bases between. CDR3 coding DNA: TGTGCCAGTAGCTCAGGCATCACTGAAGCTTTCTTT. It is translated as CASSSGITEAFF.

This clonotype was recorded a few times. The rearrangement links TRBV7-9 to TRBJ1-4; 11 bases are shared with TRBD1. The germline V gene has CDR1 SEHNR and CDR2 FQNEAQ (reference sequence). This CDR3 comprises 17 residues. Losses at the gene ends were 0 bases for V and 8 bases for J; bases not matched to a gene: 8. The CDR3 sequence: CASSLAWTGGAGEKLFF. CDR3 bases: TGTGCCAGCAGCTTAGCGTGGACAGGGGGCGCTGGGGAAAAACTGTTTTTT. The entire variable domain, with the rest obtained from reference TRBV7-9 and TRBJ1-4, is as follows: DTGVSQNPRHKITKRGQNVTFRCDPISEHNRLYWYRQTLGQGPEFLTYFQNEAQLEKSRLLSDRFSAERPKGSFSTLEIQRTEQGDSAMYLCASSLAWTGGAGEKLFFGSGTQLSVL.

This clonotype was seen a handful of times. Here the CDR3 reads CASSQDRGRQQFF. The CDR3 nucleotides read TGCGCCAGCAGCCAAGATCGAGGGCGTCAGCAGTTCTTC. The chain carries TRBV4-3 and TRBJ2-1, with TRBD2 as a possible D gene (5 bases). Germline CDR1 and CDR2: LGHNA and YSLEER. The CDR3 consists of 13 residues. V was shortened by 0 bases and J by 11 bases, with 11 bases between the two germline ends.